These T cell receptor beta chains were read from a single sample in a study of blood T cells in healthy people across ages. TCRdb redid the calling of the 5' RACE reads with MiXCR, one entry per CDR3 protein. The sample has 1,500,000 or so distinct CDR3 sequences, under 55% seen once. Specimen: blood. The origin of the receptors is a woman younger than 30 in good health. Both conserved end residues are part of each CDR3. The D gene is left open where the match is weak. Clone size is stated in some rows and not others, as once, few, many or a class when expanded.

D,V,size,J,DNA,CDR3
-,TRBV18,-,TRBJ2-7,TGTGCCAGCTCAGGAGCAGGGACATACTACGAGCAGTACTTC,CASSGAGTYYEQYF
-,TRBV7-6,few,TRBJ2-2,TGTGCCAGCAGCCCCCTTACGAACACCGGGGAGCTGTTTTTT,CASSPLTNTGELFF
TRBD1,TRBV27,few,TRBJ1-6,TGTGCCACCTCGGACAGGGTCTATTCACCCCTCCACTTT,CATSDRVYSPLHF
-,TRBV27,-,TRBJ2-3,TGTGCCAGCAGTTTCGGGATAGGATGGACAGATACGCAGTATTTT,CASSFGIGWTDTQYF
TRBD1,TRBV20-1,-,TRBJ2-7,TGCAGTGCCCCCTTGGGGTTACAGGGGACGAGTATCGGCTACGAGCAGTACTTC,CSAPLGLQGTSIGYEQYF
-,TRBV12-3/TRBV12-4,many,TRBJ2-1,TGTGCCAGCAGTGACAGCCGACGCTCCTACAATGAGCAGTTCTTC,CASSDSRRSYNEQFF
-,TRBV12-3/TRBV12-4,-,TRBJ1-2,TGTGCCAGCAGTTTAGTTTCACTCCTCTATGGCTACACCTTC,CASSLVSLLYGYTF
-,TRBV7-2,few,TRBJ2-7,TGTGCCAGCAGCTCCGGTACACATTACGAGCAGTACTTC,CASSSGTHYEQYF
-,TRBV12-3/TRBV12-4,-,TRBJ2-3,TGTGCCAGCAGGATAGGGGGGCGCACAGATACGCAGTATTTT,CASRIGGRTDTQYF
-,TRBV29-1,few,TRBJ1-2,TGCAGCGTTGTGGAGGAGATGGGTGGCTACACCTTC,CSVVEEMGGYTF
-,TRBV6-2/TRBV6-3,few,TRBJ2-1,TGTGCCGCAGGGGGGGCCGTAATAAATGAGCAGTTCTTC,CAAGGAVINEQFF
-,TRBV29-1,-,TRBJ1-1,TGCAGCGGCCGGGACACATGGAACACTGAAGCTTTCTTT,CSGRDTWNTEAFF
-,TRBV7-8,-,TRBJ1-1,TGTGCCAGCAGCTTAGCTCCTTTGACAGTCAACACTGAAGCTTTCTTT,CASSLAPLTVNTEAFF
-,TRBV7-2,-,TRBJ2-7,TGTGCCAGCAGCTTAGACTGGGACGGTAGGGACGAGCAGTACTTC,CASSLDWDGRDEQYF
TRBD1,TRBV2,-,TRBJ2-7,TGTGCAACCAACGGGGACAGGGAGAAAACCGAGCAGTACTTC,CATNGDREKTEQYF
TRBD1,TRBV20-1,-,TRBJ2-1,TGCAGTGCTAGGGATTCCGGGACAGTCTCGTACAATGAGCAGTTCTTC,CSARDSGTVSYNEQFF
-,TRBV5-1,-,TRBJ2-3,TGCGCCAGCAGCCAAGGTACCGTCGAAAACGGAGATACGCAGTATTTT,CASSQGTVENGDTQYF
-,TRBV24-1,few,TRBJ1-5,TGTGCCACCAGTGATATGGACAGCCGCCGATATAGCAATCAGCCCCAGCATTTT,CATSDMDSRRYSNQPQHF
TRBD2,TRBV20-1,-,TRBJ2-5,TGCAGTGCTAGAGATGGTAGCGGGACCGAGACCCAGTACTTC,CSARDGSGTETQYF
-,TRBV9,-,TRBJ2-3,TGTGCCAGCAGCGTAGGGGGGGCTAGGGCAGATACGCAGTATTTT,CASSVGGARADTQYF
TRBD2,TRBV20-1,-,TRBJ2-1,TGCAGTGCTAGAGGACTAGCGGGGGGTCCCAATGAGCAGTTCTTC,CSARGLAGGPNEQFF
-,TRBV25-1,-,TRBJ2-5,TGTGCCAGCAGTGGAGGAATCCCTAGAGACCCCGAGACCCAGTACTTC,CASSGGIPRDPETQYF
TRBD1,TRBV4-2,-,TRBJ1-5,TGTGCCAGCAGCCAAAGGACAGGGGTCCATCAGCCCCAGCATTTT,CASSQRTGVHQPQHF
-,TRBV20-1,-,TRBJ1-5,TGCAGTGCTAGAAAAGAGAGTAGCAATCAGCCCCAGCATTTT,CSARKESSNQPQHF
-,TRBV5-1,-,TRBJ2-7,TGCGCCAGCAGCTTTGGGGGTTACGGGACAACTTCCTACGAGCAGTACTTC,CASSFGGYGTTSYEQYF
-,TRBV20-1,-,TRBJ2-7,TGCAGTGCTAGAGTGACTGGGACGTCCTACGAGCAGTACTTC,CSARVTGTSYEQYF
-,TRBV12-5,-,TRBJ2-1,TGTGCTAGTGGTTTGGTACCGGCAGGCCGAGCGTTCTTC,CASGLVPAGRAFF
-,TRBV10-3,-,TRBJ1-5,TGTGCCATCAGTGATAGACAGCTTAGCAATCAGCCCCAGCATTTT,CAISDRQLSNQPQHF
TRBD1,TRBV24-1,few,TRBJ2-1,TGTGCCACCAGTGGGGACAGGGGAACCTACAATGAGCAGTTCTTC,CATSGDRGTYNEQFF
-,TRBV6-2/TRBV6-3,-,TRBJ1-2,TGTGCCAGCAGTTACCGACCCGACACCGCTAACTATGGCTACACCTTC,CASSYRPDTANYGYTF
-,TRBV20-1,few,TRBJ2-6,TGCAGTGCTAGAGTCCCAGCCCTTTCGATGGGGGCCAACGTCCTGACTTTC,CSARVPALSMGANVLTF
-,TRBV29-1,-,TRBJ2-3,TGCAGCGTTGGAAGGGGCCAAGCAGATACGCAGTATTTT,CSVGRGQADTQYF
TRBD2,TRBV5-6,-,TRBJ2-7,TGTGCCAGCAGCAGACCGGGAGGGAGGAGACCCTACGAGCAGTACTTC,CASSRPGGRRPYEQYF
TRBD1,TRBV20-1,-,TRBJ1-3,TGCAGCGCTAGAATTACAGGGGGCTCTGGAAACACCATATATTTT,CSARITGGSGNTIYF
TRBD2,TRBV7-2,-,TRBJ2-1,TGTGCCAGCAGCCCTCGGGCTAGCGGGGGGGTAAGAAATGAGCAGTTCTTC,CASSPRASGGVRNEQFF
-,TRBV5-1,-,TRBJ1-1,TGCGCCAGCAGCACCACCGGGGCCCCGGACACTGAAGCTTTCTTT,CASSTTGAPDTEAFF
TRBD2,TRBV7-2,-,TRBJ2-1,TGTGCCAGCAGCCCACTCGGAGCGGGAGACCACTCCTACAATGAGCAGTTCTTC,CASSPLGAGDHSYNEQFF
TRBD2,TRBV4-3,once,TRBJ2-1,TGCCCCAGCAGCCAAGATCGGTACGGGACTAGCGGGAGTAATGAGCAGTTCTTC,CPSSQDRYGTSGSNEQFF
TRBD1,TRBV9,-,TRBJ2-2,TGTGCCAGCAGACCTCCGGGACAGGGGAGCACCGGGGAGCTGTTTTTT,CASRPPGQGSTGELFF
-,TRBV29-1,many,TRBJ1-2,TGCAGCGTTCCCGATAGTGATGGCTATGGCTACACCTTC,CSVPDSDGYGYTF
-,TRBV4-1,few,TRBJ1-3,TGCGCCAGCAGCCATCCCCTGGGTTCCCGCGCAGCGGTTGGAAACACCATATATTTT,CASSHPLGSRAAVGNTIYF
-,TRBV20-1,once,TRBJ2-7,TGCAGTGCTAGTAGTACCCCCTACAATGAGCAGTACTTC,CSASSTPYNEQYF
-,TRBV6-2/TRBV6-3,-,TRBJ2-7,TGTGCCAGCAGTACATTATCGGACGGAGACTGGACCTACGAGCAGTACTTC,CASSTLSDGDWTYEQYF
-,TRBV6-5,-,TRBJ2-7,TGTGCCAGCAGTTACTGCAACTCTCAACATGAGCAGTACTTC,CASSYCNSQHEQYF
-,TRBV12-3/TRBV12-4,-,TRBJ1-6,TGTGCCAGCAGTGCGACAGGCGGGCTTTCACCCCTCCACTTT,CASSATGGLSPLHF
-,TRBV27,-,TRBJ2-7,TGTGCCAGCAGTTTAAGGTCCGGGTGGAACGAGCAGTACTTC,CASSLRSGWNEQYF